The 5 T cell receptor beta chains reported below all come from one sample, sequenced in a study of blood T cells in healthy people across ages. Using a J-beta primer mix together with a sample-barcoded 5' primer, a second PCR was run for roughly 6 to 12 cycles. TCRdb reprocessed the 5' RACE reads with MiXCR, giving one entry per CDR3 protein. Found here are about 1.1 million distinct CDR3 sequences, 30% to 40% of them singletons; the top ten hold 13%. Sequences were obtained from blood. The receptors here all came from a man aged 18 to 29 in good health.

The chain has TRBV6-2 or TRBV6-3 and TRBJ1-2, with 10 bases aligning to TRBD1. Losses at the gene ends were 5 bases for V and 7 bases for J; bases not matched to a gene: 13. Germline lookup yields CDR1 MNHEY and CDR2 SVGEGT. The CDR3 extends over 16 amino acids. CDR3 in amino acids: CASSPGTGDLLLGYTF. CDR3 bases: TGTGCCAGCAGTCCCGGGACAGGGGACCTCCTACTTGGCTACACCTTC.

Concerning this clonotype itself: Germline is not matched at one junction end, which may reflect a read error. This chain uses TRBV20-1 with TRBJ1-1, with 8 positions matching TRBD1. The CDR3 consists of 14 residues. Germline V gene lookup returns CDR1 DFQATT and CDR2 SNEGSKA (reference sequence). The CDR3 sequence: CSARDRGQDTEAFF. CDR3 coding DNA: TGCAGTGCTAGAGATCGGGGACAGGACACTGAAGCTTTTTTT.

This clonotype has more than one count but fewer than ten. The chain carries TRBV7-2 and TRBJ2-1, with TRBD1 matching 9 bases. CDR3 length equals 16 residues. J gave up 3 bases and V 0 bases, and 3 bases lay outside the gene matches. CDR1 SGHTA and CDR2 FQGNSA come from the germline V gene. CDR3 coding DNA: TGTGCCAGCAGCTTAGCTCTGGGACAGGGCTACAATGAGCAGTTCTTC. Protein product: CASSLALGQGYNEQFF.

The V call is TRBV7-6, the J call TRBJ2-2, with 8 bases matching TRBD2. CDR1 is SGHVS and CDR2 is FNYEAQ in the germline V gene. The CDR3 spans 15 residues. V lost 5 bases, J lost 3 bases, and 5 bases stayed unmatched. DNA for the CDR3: TGTGCCAGCAGCCGGGGGGGTTTGGACACCGGGGAGCTGTTTTTT. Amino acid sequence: CASSRGGLDTGELFF.

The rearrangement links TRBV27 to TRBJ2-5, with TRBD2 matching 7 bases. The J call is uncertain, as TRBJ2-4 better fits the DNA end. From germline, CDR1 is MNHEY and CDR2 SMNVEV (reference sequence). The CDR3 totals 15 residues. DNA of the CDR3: TGTGCCAGCAGTTCATCGGGGGGACGGAAAAACATTCAGTACTTC. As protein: CASSSSGGRKNIQYF.